The rows below give T cell receptor beta chains drawn from one sample of a study of blood T cell repertoires in COVID-19. This table comes from immunoSEQ multiplex PCR, and its TCRdb copy is limited to in-frame clones, with some not included. The table has about 80,000 clones, about four fifths seen once. Input material: peripheral blood. The receptors shown here come from a human donor in a cohort sampled during active COVID-19. CDR3s include the opening cysteine and the closing phenylalanine or tryptophan. A D gene is named only where the DNA matches it firmly. The size entry is marked missing in some rows and otherwise reads once, few, many or a size class.

j_call,v_call,d_call,clone_size,cdr3_aa,cdr3_nt
TRBJ2-1,TRBV30,.,once,CAWSVASSLYEQFF,TGTGCCTGGAGTGTAGCCTCTAGCTTGTATGAGCAGTTCTTC
TRBJ1-1,TRBV30,.,.,CAWSVGAINTEAFF,TGTGCCTGGAGTGTGGGGGCTATAAACACTGAAGCTTTCTTT
TRBJ1-6,TRBV7-2,.,.,CASSRYSGSSYNSPLHF,TGTGCCAGCAGCCGGTACTCTGGGAGCTCCTATAATTCACCCCTCCACTTT
TRBJ2-1,TRBV27,.,.,CASTPTLAGSYNEQFF,TGTGCCAGCACCCCTACTTTGGCGGGATCCTACAATGAGCAGTTCTTC
TRBJ1-2,TRBV19,TRBD1,.,CASSTRRQGECTF,TGTGCCAGTAGTACAAGGCGACAGGGAGAATGCACCTTC
TRBJ1-6,TRBV25-1,.,.,CASSEEAGWSPLHF,TGTGCCAGCAGTGAAGAGGCAGGGTGGTCACCCCTCCACTTT
TRBJ2-4,TRBV14,.,.,CASSQVFVEGVSKNIQYF,TGTGCCAGCAGCCAAGTGTTCGTAGAGGGAGTGAGCAAAAACATTCAGTACTTC
TRBJ2-7,TRBV2,.,.,CASSGDSGEQYF,TGTGCCAGCAGCGGTGACTCGGGAGAGCAGTACTTC
TRBJ2-4,TRBV6-4,.,once,CASSRDRGAKNIQYF,TGTGCCAGCTCGCGGGACAGAGGAGCCAAAAACATTCAGTACTTC
TRBJ2-3,TRBV24-1,TRBD2,.,CATSDLQTSGRKGAGTDTQYF,TGTGCCACCAGTGATTTGCAGACTAGCGGGAGGAAAGGGGCAGGTACAGATACGCAGTATTTT
TRBJ1-2,TRBV11-1,TRBD1,.,CASSGRDRGNYGYTF,TGTGCCAGCAGCGGACGGGACAGGGGCAACTATGGCTACACCTTC
TRBJ2-2,TRBV6-5,.,.,CASSYPPGELFF,TGTGCCAGCAGTTACCCTCCCGGGGAGCTGTTTTTT
TRBJ1-1,TRBV28,TRBD1,.,CASSLPTGGTAEAFF,TGTGCCAGCAGTTTGCCTACAGGGGGGACGGCTGAAGCTTTCTTT
TRBJ1-1,TRBV7-3,.,few,CASSSLGGNTEAFF,TGTGCCAGCAGCTCGTTGGGGGGGAACACTGAAGCTTTCTTT
TRBJ2-2,TRBV6-5,TRBD1,.,CASSSDRGGGGELFF,TGTGCCAGCAGTTCGGACAGGGGCGGCGGCGGGGAGCTGTTTTTT
TRBJ1-2,TRBV6-5,.,once,CASSPRPGGYTF,TGTGCCAGCAGTCCCCGGCCGGGTGGCTACACCTTC
TRBJ1-1,TRBV28,.,.,CASSLEMNTEAFF,TGTGCCAGCAGTTTAGAGATGAACACTGAAGCTTTCTTT
TRBJ1-2,TRBV28,TRBD1,.,CASSRTGALTYGYTF,TGTGCCAGCAGTCGAACAGGGGCGCTCACCTATGGCTACACCTTC
TRBJ1-3,TRBV3-1/TRBV3-2,.,once,CASSQELRDLRNTIYF,TGTGCCAGCAGCCAGGAACTCCGGGATCTTAGAAACACCATATATTTT
TRBJ1-2,TRBV5-6,.,once,CASSWQDREGYGYTF,TGTGCCAGCAGCTGGCAGGACAGAGAAGGTTATGGCTACACCTTC
TRBJ1-5,TRBV15,.,.,CATSPGQTNQPQHF,TGTGCCACCAGCCCAGGACAGACCAATCAGCCCCAGCATTTT
TRBJ2-5,TRBV7-9,.,.,CASSLAEQETQYF,TGTGCCAGCAGCTTAGCAGAGCAAGAGACCCAGTACTTC
TRBJ1-1,TRBV28,.,.,CASSWGLQNTEAFF,TGTGCCAGCAGTTGGGGACTCCAGAACACTGAAGCTTTCTTT
TRBJ1-4,TRBV10-3,.,.,CAISETLQGDGEKLFF,TGTGCCATCAGTGAGACCTTACAGGGTGATGGGGAAAAACTGTTTTTT
TRBJ1-2,TRBV15,TRBD1,many,CATSREEDRVGGYTF,TGTGCCACCAGCAGAGAGGAGGACAGGGTTGGCGGCTACACCTTC
TRBJ2-1,TRBV6-5,.,.,CASSYRLEPYNEQFF,TGTGCCAGCAGTTACCGGCTAGAACCCTACAATGAGCAGTTCTTC
TRBJ2-3,TRBV2,TRBD1,.,CASRGGPGQGDHTQYF,TGTGCCAGCAGAGGGGGACCGGGACAGGGGGACCATACGCAGTATTTT
TRBJ2-1,TRBV15,.,.,CATSRDYFDNEQFF,TGTGCCACCAGCAGAGATTATTTCGACAATGAGCAGTTCTTC
TRBJ2-1,TRBV19,TRBD2,.,CASSIGSGGEQFF,TGTGCCAGTAGTATAGGGAGCGGGGGCGAGCAGTTCTTC
TRBJ2-1,TRBV19,TRBD2,.,CASSPGLDSNNEQFF,TGTGCCAGTAGTCCCGGACTAGATTCGAACAATGAGCAGTTCTTC
TRBJ2-3,TRBV4-3,TRBD2,.,CASSQVSIGASGDTQYF,TGCGCCAGCAGCCAAGTCAGCATTGGGGCTAGCGGAGATACGCAGTATTTT